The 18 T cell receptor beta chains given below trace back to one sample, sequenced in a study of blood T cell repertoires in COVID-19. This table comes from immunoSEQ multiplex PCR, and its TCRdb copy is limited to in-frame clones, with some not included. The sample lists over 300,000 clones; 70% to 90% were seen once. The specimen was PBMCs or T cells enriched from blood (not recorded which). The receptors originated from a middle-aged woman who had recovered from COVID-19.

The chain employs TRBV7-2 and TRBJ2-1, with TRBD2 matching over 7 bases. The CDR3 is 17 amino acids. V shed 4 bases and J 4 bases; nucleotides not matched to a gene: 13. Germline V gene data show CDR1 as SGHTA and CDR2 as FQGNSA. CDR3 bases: TGTGCCAGCAGCTCCCGAGGGGTGAGGGAGGGTTACAATGAGCAGTTCTTC. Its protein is CASSSRGVREGYNEQFF. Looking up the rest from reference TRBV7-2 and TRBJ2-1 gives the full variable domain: GAGVSQSPSNKVTEKGKDVELRCDPISGHTALYWYRQSLGQGLEFLIYFQGNSAPDKSGLPSDRFSAERTGGSVSTLTIQRTQQEDSAVYLCASSSRGVREGYNEQFFGPGTRLTVL.

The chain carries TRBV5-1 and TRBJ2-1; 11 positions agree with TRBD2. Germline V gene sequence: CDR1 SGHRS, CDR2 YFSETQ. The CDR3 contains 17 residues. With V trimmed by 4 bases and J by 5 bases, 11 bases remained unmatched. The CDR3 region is CASSPTTLAGANNEQFF. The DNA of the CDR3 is TGCGCCAGCAGCCCTACGACACTAGCGGGGGCCAACAATGAGCAGTTCTTC.

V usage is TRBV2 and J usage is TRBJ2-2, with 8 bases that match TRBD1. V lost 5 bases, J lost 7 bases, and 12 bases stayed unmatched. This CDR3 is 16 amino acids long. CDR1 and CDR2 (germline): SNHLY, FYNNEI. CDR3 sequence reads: CASSLGGQDRGGELFF. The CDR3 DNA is TGTGCCAGCAGTTTAGGGGGACAGGACCGGGGCGGGGAGCTGTTTTTT.

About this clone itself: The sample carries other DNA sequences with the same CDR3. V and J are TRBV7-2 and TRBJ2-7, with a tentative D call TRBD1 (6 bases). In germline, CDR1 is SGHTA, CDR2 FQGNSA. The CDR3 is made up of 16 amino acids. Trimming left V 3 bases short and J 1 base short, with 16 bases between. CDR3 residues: CASSLGAGTSSYEQYF. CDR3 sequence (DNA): TGTGCCAGCAGCTTGGGGGCCGGGACAAGTTCCTACGAGCAGTACTTC.

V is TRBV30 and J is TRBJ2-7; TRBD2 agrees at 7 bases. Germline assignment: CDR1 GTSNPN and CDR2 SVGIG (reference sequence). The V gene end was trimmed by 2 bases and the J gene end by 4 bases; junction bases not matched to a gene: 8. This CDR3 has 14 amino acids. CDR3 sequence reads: CAWSMGRAFYEQYF. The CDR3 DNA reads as TGTGCCTGGAGTATGGGGAGGGCGTTTTACGAGCAGTACTTC.

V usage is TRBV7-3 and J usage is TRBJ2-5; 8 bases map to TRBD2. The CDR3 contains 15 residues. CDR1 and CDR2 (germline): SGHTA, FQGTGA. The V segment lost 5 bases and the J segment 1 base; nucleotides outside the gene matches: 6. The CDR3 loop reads CASSDRGGSQETQYF. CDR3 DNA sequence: TGTGCCAGCAGCGACCGGGGGGGTTCCCAAGAGACCCAGTACTTC.

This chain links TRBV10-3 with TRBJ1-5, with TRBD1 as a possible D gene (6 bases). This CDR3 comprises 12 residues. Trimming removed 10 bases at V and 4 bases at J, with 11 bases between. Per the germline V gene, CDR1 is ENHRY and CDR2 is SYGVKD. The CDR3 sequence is CATGQTNQPQHF. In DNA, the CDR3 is TGTGCCACTGGACAGACTAATCAGCCCCAGCATTTT.

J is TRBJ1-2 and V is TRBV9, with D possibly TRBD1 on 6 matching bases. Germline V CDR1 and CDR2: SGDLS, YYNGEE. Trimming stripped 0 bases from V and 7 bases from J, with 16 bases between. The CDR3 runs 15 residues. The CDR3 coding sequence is TGTGCCAGCAGCGTAGCGTCCGGGGGGGCCGGTGGCTACACCTTC. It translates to CASSVASGGAGGYTF.

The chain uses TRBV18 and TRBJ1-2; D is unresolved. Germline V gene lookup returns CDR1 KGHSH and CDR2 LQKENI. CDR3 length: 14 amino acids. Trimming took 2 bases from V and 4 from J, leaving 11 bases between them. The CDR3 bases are TGTGCCAGCTCACCAGGCCCGGGTCGCTATGGCTACACCTTC. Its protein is CASSPGPGRYGYTF.

CDR3 bases: TGCGCCAGCAGCCAAGATTTCCAGGCTAAGCCCCAGCATTTT. It specifies CASSQDFQAKPQHF. J is TRBJ1-5 and V is TRBV4-1; D gene uncertain. Trimming pared 0 bases from V and 8 bases from J, leaving 11 bases between. The CDR3 is 14 residues long. The V gene's germline CDR1 is MGHRA and CDR2 YSYEKL.

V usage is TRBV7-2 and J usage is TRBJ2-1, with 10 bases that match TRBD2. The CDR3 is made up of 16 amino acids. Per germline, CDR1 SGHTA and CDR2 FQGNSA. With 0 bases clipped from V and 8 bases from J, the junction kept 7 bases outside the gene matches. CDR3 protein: CASSLASGREGDEQFF. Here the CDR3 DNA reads TGTGCCAGCAGCTTAGCAAGCGGGAGGGAGGGTGATGAGCAGTTCTTC.

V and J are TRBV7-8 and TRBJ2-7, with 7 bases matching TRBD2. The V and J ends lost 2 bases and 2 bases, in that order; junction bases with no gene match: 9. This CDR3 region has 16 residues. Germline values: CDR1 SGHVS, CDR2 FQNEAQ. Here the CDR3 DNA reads TGTGCCAGCAGCTTAACTCCTAGCGGCCTTACCTACGAGCAGTACTTC. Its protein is CASSLTPSGLTYEQYF.

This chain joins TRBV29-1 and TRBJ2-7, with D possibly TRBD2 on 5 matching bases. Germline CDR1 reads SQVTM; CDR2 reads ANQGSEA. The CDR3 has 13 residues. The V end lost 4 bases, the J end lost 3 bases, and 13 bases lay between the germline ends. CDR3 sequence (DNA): TGCAGCGTTGGTACCGTTCGGGGCTACGAGCAGTACTTC. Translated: CSVGTVRGYEQYF.

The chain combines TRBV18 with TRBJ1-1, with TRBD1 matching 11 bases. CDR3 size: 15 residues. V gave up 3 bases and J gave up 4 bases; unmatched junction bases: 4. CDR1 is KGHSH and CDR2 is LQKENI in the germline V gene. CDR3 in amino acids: CASSPGQGARTEAFF. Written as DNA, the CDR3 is TGTGCCAGCTCACCTGGACAGGGGGCGCGCACTGAAGCTTTCTTT.

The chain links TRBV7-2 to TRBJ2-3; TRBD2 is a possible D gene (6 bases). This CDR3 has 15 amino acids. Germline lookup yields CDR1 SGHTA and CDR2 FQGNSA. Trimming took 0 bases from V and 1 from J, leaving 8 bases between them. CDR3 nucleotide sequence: TGTGCCAGCAGCTTAGCGTCGGGAGGCACAGATACGCAGTATTTT. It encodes CASSLASGGTDTQYF.

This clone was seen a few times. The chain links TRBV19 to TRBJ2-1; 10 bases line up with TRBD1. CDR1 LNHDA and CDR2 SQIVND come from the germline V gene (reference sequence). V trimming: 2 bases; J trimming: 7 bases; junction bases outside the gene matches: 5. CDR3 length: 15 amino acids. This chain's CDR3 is CASSIPGQGRNEQFF. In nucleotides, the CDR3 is TGTGCCAGTAGTATACCGGGACAGGGGCGGAATGAGCAGTTCTTC. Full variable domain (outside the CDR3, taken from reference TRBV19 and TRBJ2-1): DGGITQSPKYLFRKEGQNVTLSCEQNLNHDAMYWYRQDPGQGLRLIYYSQIVNDFQKGDIAEGYSVSREKKESFPLTVTSAQKNPTAFYLCASSIPGQGRNEQFFGPGTRLTVL.

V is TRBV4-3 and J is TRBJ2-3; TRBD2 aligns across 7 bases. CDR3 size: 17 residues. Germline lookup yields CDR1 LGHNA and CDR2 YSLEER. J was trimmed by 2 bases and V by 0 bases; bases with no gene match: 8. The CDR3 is CASSQDPAGVPTDTQYF. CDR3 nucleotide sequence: TGCGCCAGCAGCCAAGATCCTGCGGGGGTCCCCACAGATACGCAGTATTTT.

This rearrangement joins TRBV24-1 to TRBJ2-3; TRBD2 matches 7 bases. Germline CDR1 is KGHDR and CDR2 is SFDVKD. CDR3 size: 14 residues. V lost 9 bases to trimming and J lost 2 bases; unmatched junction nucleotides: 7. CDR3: CATGVGGVTDTQYF. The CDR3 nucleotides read TGTGCCACCGGGGTGGGAGGGGTCACAGATACGCAGTATTTT.